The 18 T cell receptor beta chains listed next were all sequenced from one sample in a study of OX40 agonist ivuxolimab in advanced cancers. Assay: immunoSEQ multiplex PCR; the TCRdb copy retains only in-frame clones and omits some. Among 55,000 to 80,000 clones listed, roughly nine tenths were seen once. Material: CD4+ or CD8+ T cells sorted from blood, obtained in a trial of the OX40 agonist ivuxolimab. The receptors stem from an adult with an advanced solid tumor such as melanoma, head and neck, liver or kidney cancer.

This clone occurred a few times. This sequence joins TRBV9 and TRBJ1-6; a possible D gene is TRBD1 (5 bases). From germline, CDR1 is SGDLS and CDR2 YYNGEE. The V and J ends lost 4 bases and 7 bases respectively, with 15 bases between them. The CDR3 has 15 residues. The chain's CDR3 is CASSLGELSNSPLHF. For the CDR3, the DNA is TGTGCCAGCAGCTTAGGGGAGCTCAGCAATTCACCCCTCCACTTT.

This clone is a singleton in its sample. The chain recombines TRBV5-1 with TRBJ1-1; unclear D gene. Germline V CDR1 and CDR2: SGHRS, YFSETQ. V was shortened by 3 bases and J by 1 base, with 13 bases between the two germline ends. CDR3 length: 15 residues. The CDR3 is CASSSTLSGNTEAFF. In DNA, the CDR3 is TGCGCCAGCAGCTCGACCCTCTCAGGGAACACTGAAGCTTTCTTT. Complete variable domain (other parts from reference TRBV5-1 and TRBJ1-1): KAGVTQTPRYLIKTRGQQVTLSCSPISGHRSVSWYQQTPGQGLQFLFEYFSETQRNKGNFPGRFSGRQFSNSRSEMNVSTLELGDSALYLCASSSTLSGNTEAFFGQGTRLTVV.

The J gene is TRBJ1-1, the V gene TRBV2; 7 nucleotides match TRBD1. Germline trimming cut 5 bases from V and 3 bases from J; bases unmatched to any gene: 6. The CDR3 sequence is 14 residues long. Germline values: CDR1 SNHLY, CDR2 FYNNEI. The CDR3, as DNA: TGTGCCAGCAGTACATTAGGGGGCGACACTGAAGCTTTCTTT. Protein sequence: CASSTLGGDTEAFF.

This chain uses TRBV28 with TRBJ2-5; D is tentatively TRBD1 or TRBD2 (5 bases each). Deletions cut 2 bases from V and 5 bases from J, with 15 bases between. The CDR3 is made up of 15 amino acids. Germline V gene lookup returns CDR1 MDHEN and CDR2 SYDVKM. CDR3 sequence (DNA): TGTGCCAGCAGTTTAGTAGGGCAGGGCGGGGAGACCCAGTACTTC. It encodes CASSLVGQGGETQYF. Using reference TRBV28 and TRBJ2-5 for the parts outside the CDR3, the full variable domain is DVKVTQSSRYLVKRTGEKVFLECVQDMDHENMFWYRQDPGLGLRLIYFSYDVKMKEKGDIPEGYSVSREKKERFSLILESASTNQTSMYLCASSLVGQGGETQYFGPGTRLLVL.

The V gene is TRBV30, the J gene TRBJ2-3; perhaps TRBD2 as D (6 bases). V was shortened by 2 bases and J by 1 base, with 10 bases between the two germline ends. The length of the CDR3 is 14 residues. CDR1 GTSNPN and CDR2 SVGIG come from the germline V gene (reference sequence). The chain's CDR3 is CAWSTASGTDTQYF. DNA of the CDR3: TGTGCCTGGAGTACCGCTAGCGGCACAGATACGCAGTATTTT. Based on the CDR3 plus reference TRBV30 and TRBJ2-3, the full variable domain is SQTIHQWPATLVQPVGSPLSLECTVEGTSNPNLYWYRQAAGRGLQLLFYSVGIGQISSEVPQNLSASRPQDRQFILSSKKLLLSDSGFYLCAWSTASGTDTQYFGPGTRLTVL.

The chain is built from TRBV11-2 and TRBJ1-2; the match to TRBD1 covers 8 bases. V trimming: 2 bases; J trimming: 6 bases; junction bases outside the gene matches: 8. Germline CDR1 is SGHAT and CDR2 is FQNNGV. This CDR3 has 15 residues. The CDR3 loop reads CASSLHVSGGNGYTF. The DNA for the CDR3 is TGTGCCAGCAGCTTACACGTGTCAGGGGGCAATGGCTACACCTTC.

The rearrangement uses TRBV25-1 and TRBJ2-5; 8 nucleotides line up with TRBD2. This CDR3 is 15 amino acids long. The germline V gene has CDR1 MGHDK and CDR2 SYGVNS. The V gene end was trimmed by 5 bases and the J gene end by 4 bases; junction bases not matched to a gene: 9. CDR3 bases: TGTGCCAGCAGTTCTGAGCGGGAGTTGGGAGAGACCCAGTACTTC. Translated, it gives CASSSERELGETQYF.

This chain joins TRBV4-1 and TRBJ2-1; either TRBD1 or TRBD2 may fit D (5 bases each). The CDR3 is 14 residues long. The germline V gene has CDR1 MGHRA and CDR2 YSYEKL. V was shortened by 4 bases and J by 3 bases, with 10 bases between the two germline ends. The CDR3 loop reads CASSPRDGYNEQFF. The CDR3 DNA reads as TGCGCCAGCAGCCCACGGGACGGCTACAATGAGCAGTTCTTC.

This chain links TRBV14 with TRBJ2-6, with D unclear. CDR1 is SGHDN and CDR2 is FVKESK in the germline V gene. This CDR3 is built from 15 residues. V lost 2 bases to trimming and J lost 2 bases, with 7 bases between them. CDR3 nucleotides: TGTGCCAGCAGCCAATTGGGGACTGGGGCCAACGTCCTGACTTTC. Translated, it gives CASSQLGTGANVLTF. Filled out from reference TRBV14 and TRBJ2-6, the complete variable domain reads EAGVTQFPSHSVIEKGQTVTLRCDPISGHDNLYWYRRVMGKEIKFLLHFVKESKQDESGMPNNRFLAERTGGTYSTLKVQPAELEDSGVYFCASSQLGTGANVLTFGAGSRLTVL.

The CDR3 loop reads CASSQDPGTGVLEQYF. The CDR3 nucleotides read TGCGCCAGCAGCCAAGATCCCGGGACAGGGGTCCTCGAGCAGTACTTC. The gene calls are TRBV4-3 and TRBJ2-7; 10 bases are a match to TRBD1. The ends lost 0 bases at V and 6 bases at J; junction bases unmatched: 8. Germline CDR1 is LGHNA and CDR2 is YSLEER. This CDR3 has 16 amino acids.

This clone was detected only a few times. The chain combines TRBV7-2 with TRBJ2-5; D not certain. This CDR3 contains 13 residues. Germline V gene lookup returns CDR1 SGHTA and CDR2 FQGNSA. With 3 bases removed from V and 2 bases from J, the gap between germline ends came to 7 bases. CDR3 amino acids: CASSFGRQETQYF. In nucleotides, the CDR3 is TGTGCCAGCAGCTTTGGCAGACAAGAGACCCAGTACTTC.

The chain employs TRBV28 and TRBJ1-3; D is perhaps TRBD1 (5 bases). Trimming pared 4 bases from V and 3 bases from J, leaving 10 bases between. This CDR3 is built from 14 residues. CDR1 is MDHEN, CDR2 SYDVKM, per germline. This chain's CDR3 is CASSYGGSGNTIYF. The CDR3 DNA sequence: TGTGCCAGCAGTTATGGGGGAAGTGGAAACACCATATATTTT.

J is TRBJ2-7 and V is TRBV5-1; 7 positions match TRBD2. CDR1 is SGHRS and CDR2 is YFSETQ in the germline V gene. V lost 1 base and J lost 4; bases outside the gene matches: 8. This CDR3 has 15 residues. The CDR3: CASSLMAGARYEQYF. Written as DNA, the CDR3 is TGCGCCAGCAGCTTGATGGCGGGAGCGCGGTACGAGCAGTACTTC.

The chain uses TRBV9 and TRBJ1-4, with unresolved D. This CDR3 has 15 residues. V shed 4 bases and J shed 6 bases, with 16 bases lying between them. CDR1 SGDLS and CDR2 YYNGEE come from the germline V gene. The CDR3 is CASSLVGSWDEKLFF. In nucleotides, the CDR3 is TGTGCCAGCAGCCTCGTTGGGAGCTGGGATGAAAAACTGTTTTTT.

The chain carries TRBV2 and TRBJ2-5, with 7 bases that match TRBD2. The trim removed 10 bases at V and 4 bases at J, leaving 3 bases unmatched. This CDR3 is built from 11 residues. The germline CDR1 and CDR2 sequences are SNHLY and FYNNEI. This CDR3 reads CATSGIETQYF. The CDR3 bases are TGTGCCACCAGCGGGATAGAGACCCAGTACTTC.

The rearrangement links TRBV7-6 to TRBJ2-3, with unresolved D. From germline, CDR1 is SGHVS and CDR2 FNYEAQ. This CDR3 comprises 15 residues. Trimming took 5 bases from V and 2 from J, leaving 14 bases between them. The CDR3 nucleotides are TGTGCCAGCAGCACCTTTGTGGGTGACACAGATACGCAGTATTTT. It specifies CASSTFVGDTDTQYF.

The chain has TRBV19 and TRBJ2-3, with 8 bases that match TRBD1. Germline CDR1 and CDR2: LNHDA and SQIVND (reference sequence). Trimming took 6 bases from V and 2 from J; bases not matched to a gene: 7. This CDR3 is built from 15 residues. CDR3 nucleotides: TGTGCCAGTAGCACTCCGGGACAGGTCACAGATACGCAGTATTTT. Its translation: CASSTPGQVTDTQYF.

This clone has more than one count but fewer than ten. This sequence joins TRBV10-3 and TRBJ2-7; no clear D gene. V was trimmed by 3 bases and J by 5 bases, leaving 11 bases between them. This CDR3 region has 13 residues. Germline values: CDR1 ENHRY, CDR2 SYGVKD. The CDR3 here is CAISDRATDEQYF. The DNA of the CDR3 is TGTGCCATCAGTGACCGGGCCACGGACGAGCAGTACTTC.